The clone carrying this TCR beta chain occurred a few times. The data were taken from a study of CD8+ T cells in alopecia areata. About the study: Oral tofacitinib, 5 to 10 mg twice daily, was given in an open-label trial.

CDR1 LNHDA and CDR2 SQIVND come from the germline V gene (reference sequence). V lost 7 bases, J lost 5 bases, and 12 bases lay in between. The CDR3 is 13 residues long. Treatment: oral pan-JAK inhibitor, 5-10 mg twice daily. The sequencing template was cDNA reverse transcribed from extracted RNA. Libraries were prepared by immunoSEQ multiplex PCR; TCRdb keeps only in-frame clonotypes and omits some of them. The sample holds tens of thousands of clones, over 25% seen once. This chain joins TRBV19 and TRBJ1-5, with a weak D call TRBD1 (5 bases). This TCR derives from a human donor with alopecia areata. The sample consisted of CD8+ T cells sorted from blood, taken at week 4, from a patient treated with tofacitinib. The CDR3 nucleotides are TGTGCCAGTACGGAGGGGTTTTATCAGCCCCAGCATTTT. It translates to CASTEGFYQPQHF. The full variable domain, its missing parts supplied by reference TRBV19 and TRBJ1-5, is DGGITQSPKYLFRKEGQNVTLSCEQNLNHDAMYWYRQDPGQGLRLIYYSQIVNDFQKGDIAEGYSVSREKKESFPLTVTSAQKNPTAFYLCASTEGFYQPQHFGDGTRLSIL.